There are a few counts of the clone carrying this TCR beta chain. The antigen is not known. The conserved phenylalanine or tryptophan normally closing the CDR3 is absent here, so this likely arose from a read error. Between the trimmed V and J ends, which lost 0 bases and 4 bases, there was a span of 3 bases. From germline, CDR1 is MNHEY and CDR2 SVGAGI. The CDR3 is 12 amino acids. Each donor's blood draw was approximately 10 milliliters of peripheral blood. Next came a second PCR, run for roughly 7 to 12 cycles, which used a sample-barcoded 5' primer along with a J-beta primer mix. TCRdb analysed the 5' RACE reads with MiXCR anew, one entry per CDR3 protein. This sample has around 280,000 distinct CDR3 sequences, with 25% to 30% found just once. This entry belongs to a study of blood T cells in healthy people across ages. Study in general: Using template switching, researchers captured about one barcoded beta molecule for each two T cells. Study-level findings and limits: When set beside aged donors, long-lived donors presented more naive CD4+ cells and higher diversity. Because donor CMV status was unknown, expanded clonotype changes were possibly confounded.

The source material was blood. The source of this sequence is a woman in her 70s in good health. The chain carries TRBV6-5 and TRBJ1-2, with D uncertain. The CDR3 nucleotides are TGTGCCAGCAGTTACTCTGGCTATGGCTACACCCTC. This translates into CASSYSGYGYTL.